The 23 T cell receptor beta chains given below trace back to one sample, sequenced in a study of OX40 agonist ivuxolimab in advanced cancers. Measured with immunoSEQ multiplex PCR; TCRdb has only the in-frame clones, and not every one. This table holds 80,000 to 95,000 clones, around 84% found once. The specimen was CD4+ or CD8+ T cells sorted from blood, collected in a trial of the OX40 agonist ivuxolimab. These receptors came from an adult with an advanced solid tumor such as melanoma, head and neck, liver or kidney cancer.

This sequence joins TRBV5-1 and TRBJ1-2; the match to TRBD1 covers 12 bases. CDR3 length: 15 amino acids. V trimming: 4 bases; J trimming: 9 bases; junction bases outside the gene matches: 10. The germline V gene has CDR1 SGHRS and CDR2 YFSETQ. The CDR3 sequence: CASSLTWDRGHSYTF. The CDR3 DNA follows: TGCGCCAGCAGCCTGACGTGGGACAGGGGGCATAGCTACACCTTC.

The genes are TRBV28 and TRBJ1-5; a possible D gene is TRBD1 (5 bases). CDR1 MDHEN and CDR2 SYDVKM come from the germline V gene. The CDR3 has 15 residues. With 5 bases removed from V and 5 bases from J, the gap between germline ends came to 16 bases. The CDR3 spells CASSDTGRAHQPQHF. CDR3 nucleotide sequence: TGTGCCAGCAGTGATACCGGCAGGGCCCATCAGCCCCAGCATTTT.

V gene TRBV6-5 combines with J gene TRBJ2-3, with 8 positions matching TRBD2. Germline CDR1 and CDR2: MNHEY and SVGAGI. Germline trimming cut 6 bases from V and 5 bases from J; bases unmatched to any gene: 10. This CDR3 spans 15 amino acids. CDR3 sequence reads: CASSPLRGDRDTQYF. Written as DNA, the CDR3 is TGTGCCAGCAGCCCCTTGCGGGGGGACCGAGATACGCAGTATTTT.

The rearrangement joins TRBV27 to TRBJ2-7; D gene ambiguous. The germline V and J ends were trimmed by 0 bases and 2 bases, with 5 bases remaining between them. Germline assignment: CDR1 MNHEY and CDR2 SMNVEV (reference sequence). CDR3 length: 13 amino acids. In DNA form, the CDR3 reads TGTGCCAGCAGTTTATCGGCTACCTACGAGCAGTACTTC. This encodes CASSLSATYEQYF.

This clone has only a few counts. V is TRBV6-1 and J is TRBJ1-6; no reliable D call. CDR1 is MNHNS, CDR2 SASEGT, per germline. This CDR3 has 13 amino acids. V lost 3 bases and J 7 bases, leaving 7 bases between the germline ends. CDR3 DNA: TGTGCCAGCAGTGATTACGAAAATTCACCCCTCCACTTT. It yields the protein CASSDYENSPLHF.

The chain combines TRBV2 with TRBJ1-4; D is unresolved. This CDR3 comprises 14 residues. Trimming removed 7 bases from V and 3 bases from J, with 12 bases in between. Germline assignment: CDR1 SNHLY and CDR2 FYNNEI. CDR3 bases: TGTGCCAGCATGGACCGCTCCGCTAATGAAAAACTGTTTTTT. Encoded protein: CASMDRSANEKLFF.

The chain uses TRBV5-1 and TRBJ1-4; TRBD1 is a possible D gene (6 bases). Trimming took off 9 bases at V and 7 bases at J, with 19 bases between the two ends. This CDR3 has 14 amino acids. Germline assignment: CDR1 SGHRS and CDR2 YFSETQ. The CDR3 is CATSEGGAGEKLFF. The CDR3 region has the DNA TGCGCCACTTCCGAAGGGGGGGCTGGTGAAAAACTGTTTTTT.

This chain uses TRBV7-3 with TRBJ2-3; TRBD2 matches at 7 bases. The CDR3 length is 15 residues. CDR1 SGHTA and CDR2 FQGTGA come from the germline V gene. Germline trimming cut 3 bases from V and 2 bases from J; bases unmatched to any gene: 5. Written as DNA, the CDR3 is TGTGCCAGCAGCTTCTACGGGGGGAACACAGATACGCAGTATTTT. Its translation: CASSFYGGNTDTQYF.

V is TRBV18 and J is TRBJ2-5; 7 bases are a match to TRBD1. The germline CDR1 and CDR2 sequences are KGHSH and LQKENI. This CDR3 region has 13 residues. J lost 2 bases, V lost 4 bases, and 1 base had no gene match. CDR3: CASSLGQQETQYF. The CDR3 nucleotides are TGTGCCAGCTCACTGGGACAGCAAGAGACCCAGTACTTC.

The rearrangement links TRBV5-1 to TRBJ1-4; 10 bases map to TRBD1. The CDR3 is 16 residues long. J lost 8 bases, V lost 3 bases, and 10 bases had no gene match. In germline, CDR1 is SGHRS, CDR2 YFSETQ. The CDR3 region is CASSSSDRGQGEKLFF. CDR3 DNA sequence: TGCGCCAGCAGCTCATCTGACAGGGGGCAAGGGGAAAAACTGTTTTTT.

The rearrangement links TRBV30 to TRBJ2-5; no reliable D call. Trimming removed 1 base at V and 1 base at J, with 1 base between. This CDR3 region has 11 residues. Germline assignment: CDR1 GTSNPN and CDR2 SVGIG (reference sequence). CDR3 DNA: TGTGCCTGGAGTGGCCAAGAGACCCAGTACTTC. Its protein product is CAWSGQETQYF.

This chain links TRBV25-1 with TRBJ1-3; no clear D gene. The germline V gene encodes CDR1 MGHDK and CDR2 SYGVNS. The CDR3 covers 14 residues. V was trimmed by 7 bases and J by 3 bases, leaving 13 bases between them. The CDR3 DNA reads as TGTGCCAGCAACGCCCCGGGGATTGGAAACACCATATATTTT. This codes for CASNAPGIGNTIYF. Full variable domain (missing parts from reference TRBV25-1 and TRBJ1-3): EADIYQTPRYLVIGTGKKITLECSQTMGHDKMYWYQQDPGMELHLIHYSYGVNSTEKGDLSSESTVSRIRTEHFPLTLESARPSHTSQYLCASNAPGIGNTIYFGEGSWLTVV.

V usage is TRBV2 and J usage is TRBJ1-5; 11 bases are a match to TRBD1. The CDR3 length is 17 residues. J lost 1 base, V lost 5 bases, and 7 bases had no gene match. Germline values: CDR1 SNHLY, CDR2 FYNNEI. The CDR3 reads CASSSWTGGLSNQPQHF. CDR3 DNA sequence: TGTGCCAGCAGTTCCTGGACAGGGGGCCTGAGCAATCAGCCCCAGCATTTT.

CDR3 in DNA: TGTGCCAGCAGCATATCAGGGTCTACGCAGTATTTT. Translation gives CASSISGSTQYF. The chain combines TRBV28 with TRBJ2-3; maybe TRBD1 (5 bases). CDR1 and CDR2 (germline): MDHEN, SYDVKM. Trimming stripped 6 bases from V and 8 bases from J, with 12 bases between. The CDR3 runs 12 residues.

This clone occurred once. This chain connects TRBV5-1 to TRBJ1-1, with 9 bases matching TRBD1. The CDR3 length is 13 residues. Germline trimming cut 7 bases from V and 3 bases from J; bases unmatched to any gene: 4. The germline CDR1 and CDR2 sequences are SGHRS and YFSETQ. The CDR3 loop is CASRWTGDTEAFF. CDR3 nucleotides: TGCGCCAGCCGATGGACAGGGGACACTGAAGCTTTCTTT.

This rearrangement joins TRBV28 to TRBJ1-3; 9 nucleotides match TRBD1. Germline V gene data show CDR1 as MDHEN and CDR2 as SYDVKM. This CDR3 contains 16 residues. V lost 4 bases, J lost 4 bases, and 8 bases stayed unmatched. The CDR3 DNA reads TGTGCCAGCAGTTCGACCGGGACAGGGTACGGAAACACCATATATTTT. Encoded protein: CASSSTGTGYGNTIYF.

The chain joins TRBV5-1 to TRBJ2-3; perhaps TRBD2 as D (6 bases). This CDR3 spans 15 amino acids. V dropped 1 base and J dropped 0 bases, with 9 bases sitting between them. Per germline, CDR1 SGHRS and CDR2 YFSETQ. The CDR3 sequence: CASSLWAGSTDTQYF. In nucleotides, the CDR3 is TGCGCCAGCAGCTTGTGGGCGGGGAGCACAGATACGCAGTATTTT.

The J gene is TRBJ2-3, the V gene TRBV5-1; 8 positions agree with TRBD2. CDR1 is SGHRS and CDR2 is YFSETQ in the germline V gene. Trimming removed 7 bases from V and 0 bases from J; junction bases left unmatched: 10. This CDR3 is 16 amino acids long. The CDR3 DNA follows: TGCGCCAGCTCCCAGGTGCGGGGGGAAAGCACAGATACGCAGTATTTT. Protein product: CASSQVRGESTDTQYF.

The chain is built from TRBV11-2 and TRBJ1-1, with D possibly being TRBD1 (5 bases). The germline V gene has CDR1 SGHAT and CDR2 FQNNGV. The CDR3 is 16 amino acids. Trimming removed 1 base at V and 3 bases at J, with 15 bases between. The CDR3 protein is CASSLGRGQTDTEAFF. In DNA, the CDR3 is TGTGCCAGCAGCTTAGGGCGTGGGCAGACAGACACTGAAGCTTTCTTT.

The rearrangement uses TRBV5-8 and TRBJ2-2; unclear D gene. Germline V gene data show CDR1 as SGHTS and CDR2 as YDEGEE. There are 16 residues in the CDR3. Trimming stripped 0 bases from V and 0 bases from J, with 9 bases between. CDR3 loop: CASSLGATTNTGELFF. CDR3 nucleotide sequence: TGTGCCAGCAGCTTGGGCGCGACAACGAACACCGGGGAGCTGTTTTTT.

This clone was seen a few times. J is TRBJ1-1 and V is TRBV7-3, with D perhaps TRBD1 (6 bases). Germline V gene lookup returns CDR1 SGHTA and CDR2 FQGTGA. Trimming removed 2 bases from V and 2 bases from J, with 9 bases in between. The CDR3 length is 14 residues. Written as DNA, the CDR3 is TGTGCCAGCAGCTTACAGGGGTATAACACTGAAGCTTTCTTT. Translated: CASSLQGYNTEAFF.

The chain has TRBV10-2 and TRBJ1-3; D gene ambiguous. This CDR3 has 14 residues. With 7 bases removed from V and 0 bases from J, the gap between germline ends came to 10 bases. Germline V lookup: CDR1 WSHSY, CDR2 SAAADI. CDR3 DNA sequence: TGCGCCAGCACTTCGGCAGGCTCTGGAAACACCATATATTTT. This translates into CASTSAGSGNTIYF.

The chain employs TRBV6-5 and TRBJ2-1; 8 bases match TRBD1. Germline-derived CDR1 and CDR2 are MNHEY and SVGAGI. CDR3 size: 14 residues. V dropped 4 bases and J dropped 8; count of bases not matched to a gene: 7. For the CDR3, the DNA is TGTGCCAGCAGTTTAAGGACAGGGTGGGATGAGCAGTTCTTC. This sequence encodes CASSLRTGWDEQFF.